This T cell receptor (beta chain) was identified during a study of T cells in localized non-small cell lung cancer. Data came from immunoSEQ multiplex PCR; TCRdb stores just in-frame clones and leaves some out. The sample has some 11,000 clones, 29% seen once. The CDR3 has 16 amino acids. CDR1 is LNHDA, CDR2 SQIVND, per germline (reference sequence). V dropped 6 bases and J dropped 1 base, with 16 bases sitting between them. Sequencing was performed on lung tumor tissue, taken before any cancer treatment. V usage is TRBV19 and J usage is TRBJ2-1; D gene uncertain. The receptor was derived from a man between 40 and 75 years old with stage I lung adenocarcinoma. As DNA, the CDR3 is TGTGCCAGTAGCCCTTCTAGTTCCCCGTCCTACAATGAGCAGTTCTTC. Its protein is CASSPSSSPSYNEQFF. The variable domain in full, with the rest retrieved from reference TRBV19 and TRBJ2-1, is DGGITQSPKYLFRKEGQNVTLSCEQNLNHDAMYWYRQDPGQGLRLIYYSQIVNDFQKGDIAEGYSVSREKKESFPLTVTSAQKNPTAFYLCASSPSSSPSYNEQFFGPGTRLTVL.